The 25 T cell receptor beta chains presented below share a single source sample, sequenced in a study of early T cells in non-severe SARS-CoV-2 infection. TCRdb redid the calling of the 5' RACE reads with MiXCR, one entry per CDR3 protein. The sample yields some 80,000 distinct CDR3 sequences, roughly an eighth seen once. Source material: whole blood. Receptors were obtained from an adult who was a healthcare worker with PCR-confirmed SARS-CoV-2 infection or an uninfected control (not recorded which).

This chain links TRBV5-1 with TRBJ2-7; D is possibly TRBD1 (5 bases). Trimming stripped 2 bases from V and 6 bases from J, with 9 bases between. The germline gives CDR1 SGHRS, CDR2 YFSETQ. The CDR3 extends over 12 amino acids. CDR3 protein: CASSFDSREQYF. The CDR3 nucleotides are TGCGCCAGCAGCTTTGACAGCCGCGAGCAGTACTTC.

The chain uses TRBV18 and TRBJ2-1; 8 bases line up with TRBD2. This CDR3 has 13 amino acids. The trim removed 6 bases at V and 8 bases at J, leaving 6 bases unmatched. Germline CDR1 reads KGHSH; CDR2 reads LQKENI. The CDR3 region is CASSVAGRDEQFF. CDR3 sequence (DNA): TGTGCCAGCTCCGTAGCGGGAAGGGATGAGCAGTTCTTC.

CDR3 nucleotide sequence: TGTGCCAGCAGTTCCCGACAGGGAGCGGAGACCCAGTACTTC. Protein sequence: CASSSRQGAETQYF. The V and J genes are TRBV6-2 or TRBV6-3 and TRBJ2-5; 7 bases match TRBD1. The V gene's germline CDR1 is MNHEY and CDR2 SVGEGT. The trim removed 4 bases at V and 5 bases at J, leaving 7 bases unmatched. The length of the CDR3 is 14 residues.

This clonotype has ten or more counts. The DNA for the CDR3 is TGTGCCAGTAGCCCGGGAGGGCTTCAGCCCCAGCATTTT. Protein: CASSPGGLQPQHF. The chain employs TRBV19 and TRBJ1-5; D uncertain. The V end lost 6 bases, the J end lost 6 bases, and 12 bases lay between the germline ends. The CDR3 runs 13 residues. The germline V gene encodes CDR1 LNHDA and CDR2 SQIVND (reference sequence).

This clonotype was seen ten or more times. The rearrangement links TRBV5-1 to TRBJ2-1, with a tentative D call TRBD2 (5 bases). CDR3 length: 15 amino acids. Germline V lookup: CDR1 SGHRS, CDR2 YFSETQ. V was clipped by 3 bases and J by 0 bases, with 10 bases between them. The CDR3 sequence is CASSSGESSYNEQFF. CDR3 DNA: TGCGCCAGCAGCTCCGGGGAGAGCTCCTACAATGAGCAGTTCTTC.

This clonotype was counted many times. V gene TRBV11-1 combines with J gene TRBJ2-1, with D possibly being TRBD1 or TRBD2 (5 bases each). Trimming took 5 bases from V and 7 from J, leaving 9 bases between them. The germline gives CDR1 SGHAT, CDR2 FQDESV (reference sequence). The CDR3 is 12 residues long. CDR3 sequence (DNA): TGTGCCAGCAGCATGGGGGAAAATGAGCAGTTCTTC. Translated, it gives CASSMGENEQFF. The whole variable domain, filled in from reference TRBV11-1 and TRBJ2-1, reads EAEVAQSPRYKITEKSQAVAFWCDPISGHATLYWYRQILGQGPELLVQFQDESVVDDSQLPKDRFSAERLKGVDSTLKIQPAELGDSAMYLCASSMGENEQFFGPGTRLTVL.

This clonotype appeared a few times. This chain links TRBV7-8 with TRBJ2-1; 7 bases agree with TRBD1. Trimming cost V 5 bases and J 6 bases; bases outside gene matches: 13. The length of the CDR3 is 16 residues. Germline V gives CDR1 SGHVS, CDR2 FQNEAQ. The CDR3 bases are TGTGCCAGCAGCCCACGACCGACAGGGATGGGCAATGAGCAGTTCTTC. Its translation is CASSPRPTGMGNEQFF.

The V call is TRBV20-1, the J call TRBJ1-5; D is possibly TRBD1 (6 bases). V was cut by 6 bases and J by 4 bases, with 16 bases left in between. The CDR3 extends over 14 amino acids. Germline CDR1 and CDR2: DFQATT and SNEGSKA (reference sequence). CDR3 amino acids: CSAPKWGHNQPQHF. CDR3 nucleotide sequence: TGCAGTGCCCCGAAATGGGGACATAATCAGCCCCAGCATTTT.

This clonotype came up a few times. The chain carries TRBV7-9 and TRBJ2-2; unclear D gene. Germline CDR1 and CDR2: SEHNR and FQNEAQ (reference sequence). The CDR3 contains 12 residues. V dropped 4 bases and J dropped 5 bases, with 5 bases sitting between them. CDR3: CASSSMTGELFF. The CDR3 DNA follows: TGTGCCAGCAGCTCTATGACCGGGGAGCTGTTTTTT.

This sequence joins TRBV7-3 and TRBJ2-1, with 9 positions matching TRBD2. Trimming took 0 bases from V and 3 from J; bases not matched to a gene: 6. This CDR3 comprises 17 residues. Per the germline V gene, CDR1 is SGHTA and CDR2 is FQGTGA. CDR3 nucleotide sequence: TGTGCCAGCAGCTTAACGACTGCTAGCGGGGACTACAATGAGCAGTTCTTC. Translating it yields CASSLTTASGDYNEQFF.

The J gene is TRBJ2-1, the V gene TRBV18; TRBD2 agrees at 12 bases. Looked up from germline, CDR1 is KGHSH and CDR2 is LQKENI. Trimming took 3 bases from V and 7 from J; bases not matched to a gene: 4. The CDR3 covers 15 residues. The CDR3 reads CASSPVTSGRNEQFF. The CDR3 region has the DNA TGTGCCAGCTCACCTGTGACTAGCGGGAGAAATGAGCAGTTCTTC.

The gene calls are TRBV3-1 and TRBJ1-4; unclear D gene. The CDR3 is made up of 16 amino acids. From germline, CDR1 is LGHDT and CDR2 YNNKEL (reference sequence). Trimming took 4 bases from V and 5 from J, leaving 17 bases between them. The CDR3 region is CASSPRHGRANEKLFF. The CDR3 coding sequence is TGTGCCAGCAGCCCCAGACATGGAAGGGCCAATGAAAAACTGTTTTTT.

The chain uses TRBV7-2 and TRBJ2-7; D not certain. V lost 4 bases, J lost 7 bases, and 20 bases lay in between. Germline V gene sequence: CDR1 SGHTA, CDR2 FQGNSA. This CDR3 region has 15 residues. CDR3 sequence (DNA): TGTGCCAGCAGCTCCGGCCTTCACAGTCGCCCTGAGCAGTACTTC. Its translation is CASSSGLHSRPEQYF. The full variable domain, its missing parts supplied by reference TRBV7-2 and TRBJ2-7, is GAGVSQSPSNKVTEKGKDVELRCDPISGHTALYWYRQSLGQGLEFLIYFQGNSAPDKSGLPSDRFSAERTGGSVSTLTIQRTQQEDSAVYLCASSSGLHSRPEQYFGPGTRLTVT.

The chain links TRBV3-1 to TRBJ2-7; tentative D call: TRBD1 (5 bases). The CDR3 sequence is 13 residues long. Per germline, CDR1 LGHDT and CDR2 YNNKEL (reference sequence). V was cut by 4 bases and J by 6 bases, with 13 bases left in between. The CDR3 DNA follows: TGTGCCAGCAGCCCCGGGTCCAGGGCCGAGCAGTACTTC. Amino acid sequence: CASSPGSRAEQYF.

This clonotype was counted many times. The CDR3 DNA is TGCGCCAGCAGCCTGCAACCACTAGCGGGAGGAGGCGAGCAGTACTTC. Its protein product is CASSLQPLAGGGEQYF. The rearrangement links TRBV5-1 to TRBJ2-7, with 12 bases aligning to TRBD2. Germline lookup yields CDR1 SGHRS and CDR2 YFSETQ. The V and J ends lost 4 bases and 6 bases, in that order; junction bases with no gene match: 11. The CDR3 sequence is 16 residues long. The full variable domain, rest sourced from reference TRBV5-1 and TRBJ2-7, is KAGVTQTPRYLIKTRGQQVTLSCSPISGHRSVSWYQQTPGQGLQFLFEYFSETQRNKGNFPGRFSGRQFSNSRSEMNVSTLELGDSALYLCASSLQPLAGGGEQYFGPGTRLTVT.

This chain connects TRBV16 to TRBJ2-2; D unclear. Germline loops: CDR1 KGHSY, CDR2 FQNENV. The germline V and J ends were trimmed by 2 bases and 4 bases, with 8 bases remaining between them. This CDR3 has 14 amino acids. DNA of the CDR3: TGTGCCAGCAGCCAAAGTCGGGTCACCGGGGAGCTGTTTTTT. It translates to CASSQSRVTGELFF.

This clonotype was counted a few times. The chain couples TRBV2 to TRBJ1-4, with 7 bases identical to TRBD1. The junction had 10 bases not matched to a gene; V was cut back by 8 bases and J by 4 bases. The CDR3 loop spans 15 amino acids. Germline lookup yields CDR1 SNHLY and CDR2 FYNNEI. The CDR3 protein is CASVVRQGLNEKLFF. The CDR3 region has the DNA TGTGCCAGCGTAGTGCGACAGGGCCTTAATGAAAAACTGTTTTTT. The whole variable domain, remainder taken from reference TRBV2 and TRBJ1-4, is EPEVTQTPSHQVTQMGQEVILRCVPISNHLYFYWYRQILGQKVEFLVSFYNNEISEKSEIFDDQFSVERPDGSNFTLKIRSTKLEDSAMYFCASVVRQGLNEKLFFGSGTQLSVL.

The chain links TRBV4-1 to TRBJ2-7, with no clear D. Deletions cut 0 bases from V and 3 bases from J, with 6 bases between. Germline V lookup: CDR1 MGHRA, CDR2 YSYEKL. This CDR3 comprises 13 residues. CDR3 nucleotides: TGCGCCAGCAGCCAAGAAGGGTTCTACGAGCAGTACTTC. It translates to CASSQEGFYEQYF.

The chain joins TRBV18 to TRBJ1-5; TRBD1 is a possible D gene (6 bases). Trimming removed 2 bases from V and 2 bases from J, with 7 bases in between. This CDR3 has 14 residues. The germline V gene has CDR1 KGHSH and CDR2 LQKENI. The CDR3 sequence is CASSPGGRNQPQHF. The CDR3 bases are TGTGCCAGCTCACCAGGGGGCCGCAATCAGCCCCAGCATTTT.

This clonotype was seen ten or more times. The V gene is TRBV15, the J gene TRBJ2-3, with no clear D. V was pared by 0 bases and J by 6 bases, with 19 bases between. Germline loops: CDR1 LNHNV, CDR2 YYDKDF (reference sequence). The CDR3 sequence is 17 residues long. CDR3 region: CATSRDLISVSFDTQYF. The CDR3 nucleotides read TGTGCCACCAGCAGAGATTTGATATCGGTTAGCTTCGATACGCAGTATTTT.

This clonotype was seen a few times. This rearrangement joins TRBV9 to TRBJ1-4; 8 nucleotides line up with TRBD1. Per the germline V gene, CDR1 is SGDLS and CDR2 is YYNGEE. This CDR3 spans 17 amino acids. V shed 2 bases, J shed 0 bases, and the junction held 6 bases outside the gene matches. The CDR3 coding sequence is TGTGCCAGCAGCGTGCTGGACAGGGAGGCAACTAATGAAAAACTGTTTTTT. As protein: CASSVLDREATNEKLFF.

This clonotype was found a few times. The chain employs TRBV7-2 and TRBJ1-3; D is uncertain. The germline gives CDR1 SGHTA, CDR2 FQGNSA. CDR3 size: 20 residues. V lost 2 bases and J 1 base, leaving 24 bases between the germline ends. CDR3 DNA: TGTGCCAGCAGCTTAACTCCCCAGTCTTTGCGGGTGACTTCTGGAAACACCATATATTTT. Protein sequence: CASSLTPQSLRVTSGNTIYF.

This clonotype has a single count. The conserved phenylalanine or tryptophan normally closing the CDR3 is absent here, so this likely arose from a read error. The chain joins TRBV4-1 to TRBJ2-3, with D hard to call. Trimming removed 0 bases at V and 1 base at J, with 11 bases between. Germline loops: CDR1 MGHRA, CDR2 YSYEKL. The CDR3 contains 16 residues. This chain's CDR3 is CASSQDSSFRTDTQYI. In DNA, the CDR3 is TGCGCCAGCAGCCAAGATTCCAGCTTCCGCACAGATACGCAGTATATT.

The V call is TRBV18, the J call TRBJ2-1; D is undetermined. V lost 3 bases, J lost 8 bases, and 5 bases lay in between. CDR3 size: 11 residues. Germline assignment: CDR1 KGHSH and CDR2 LQKENI. The CDR3: CASSPSDEQFF. CDR3 nucleotide sequence: TGTGCCAGCTCACCTTCGGATGAGCAGTTCTTC.

The chain couples TRBV4-2 to TRBJ2-3; TRBD2 agrees at 14 bases. The V and J ends lost 3 bases and 2 bases, in that order; junction bases with no gene match: 1. Germline V gene data show CDR1 as LGHNA and CDR2 as YNFKEQ. The CDR3 has 16 residues. The CDR3 DNA follows: TGTGCCAGCAGCCAGGGACTAGCGGGAGTCACAGATACGCAGTATTTT. Translating gives CASSQGLAGVTDTQYF.